What follows describes a single T cell receptor (beta chain). The data stem from a study of blood T cell repertoires in COVID-19. Trimming left V 2 bases short and J 6 bases short, with 4 bases between. Germline V gene sequence: CDR1 MDHEN, CDR2 SYDVKM. The CDR3 covers 12 residues. Here immunoSEQ multiplex PCR was the method, and the copy in TCRdb shows in-frame clones only, minus some. The table includes around 200,000 clones, 89% detected once. The receptor's source is a woman aged 18-35 years who had recovered from COVID-19. Sequencing used PBMCs or T cells enriched from blood (not recorded which). The chain joins TRBV28 to TRBJ1-4, with D uncertain. This CDR3 reads CASSLRDEKLFF. In DNA, the CDR3 is TGTGCCAGCAGTTTAAGAGATGAAAAACTGTTTTTT.